One and the same sample provided the 9 T cell receptor beta chains below, sequenced in a study of CD8 T cells in Susac syndrome. Random hexamers were used to reverse transcribe the RNA input (about 0.5 to 1 ug). MiXCR, run by TCRdb on the immunoSEQ multiplex PCR reads, gives a single entry per CDR3 protein. This sample has roughly 130,000 distinct CDR3 sequences, with approximately 96% found just once. Sequencing was performed on CD4+ T cells from PBMCs. These receptors came from a human donor with multiple sclerosis.

The genes are TRBV28 and TRBJ1-1; D is uncertain. Trimming took off 2 bases at V and 1 base at J, with 11 bases between the two ends. The CDR3 covers 15 residues. Germline V gives CDR1 MDHEN, CDR2 SYDVKM. The CDR3 DNA is TGTGCCAGCAGTTTAGTGCAAAACAGGAACACTGAAGCTTTCTTT. Translating it yields CASSLVQNRNTEAFF.

The gene calls are TRBV7-2 and TRBJ2-3; 7 bases are shared with TRBD1. Germline V gene lookup returns CDR1 SGHTA and CDR2 FQGNSA. V was pared by 1 base and J by 1 base, with 2 bases of the junction left unmatched. There are 15 residues in the CDR3. In nucleotides, the CDR3 is TGTGCCAGCAGCTTAGAAGGACAGGGCACAGATACGCAGTATTTT. Translation: CASSLEGQGTDTQYF.

The V and J genes are TRBV19 and TRBJ2-7, with unresolved D. CDR3 length: 13 residues. V was pared by 1 base and J by 3 bases, with 7 bases between. CDR1 LNHDA and CDR2 SQIVND come from the germline V gene (reference sequence). The CDR3: CASSIGTVYEQYF. For the CDR3, the DNA is TGTGCCAGTAGTATAGGTACAGTCTACGAGCAGTACTTC.

The J gene is TRBJ1-2, the V gene TRBV9; D perhaps matches TRBD1 (6 bases). Trimming cost V 4 bases and J 1 base, with 14 bases left between them. This CDR3 has 15 residues. Per the germline V gene, CDR1 is SGDLS and CDR2 is YYNGEE. For the CDR3, the DNA is TGTGCCAGCAGCCTTATGGGGGACAATAACTATGGCTACACCTTC. It is translated as CASSLMGDNNYGYTF. Full variable domain (outside the CDR3, taken from reference TRBV9 and TRBJ1-2): DSGVTQTPKHLITATGQRVTLRCSPRSGDLSVYWYQQSLDQGLQFLIQYYNGEERAKGNILERFSAQQFPDLHSELNLSSLELGDSALYFCASSLMGDNNYGYTFGSGTRLTVV.

Comment on this clonotype: In this CDR3 the conserved last residue, phenylalanine or tryptophan, is missing, so a read error is likely. The DNA is omitted, as the CDR3 cannot be located on it reliably, and the CDR3 follows TCRdb's listing. This chain links TRBV29-1 with TRBJ1-2. Counting both end residues, the CDR3 totals 10 amino acids. From germline, CDR1 is SQVTM and CDR2 ANQGSEA. CDR3 protein: CSVEEVVSTL.

The CDR3 region has the DNA TGCAGCGGACATCGGCGTACCGACACTGAAGCTTTCTTT. The encoded protein is CSGHRRTDTEAFF. This chain joins TRBV29-1 and TRBJ1-1; no clear D. The V end was cut by 7 bases, the J end by 3 bases, with 15 bases between. Germline CDR1 and CDR2: SQVTM and ANQGSEA. The CDR3 spans 13 residues.

V and J are TRBV9 and TRBJ2-1, with D perhaps TRBD1 (6 bases). V was trimmed by 0 bases and J by 5 bases, leaving 9 bases between them. CDR1 and CDR2 (germline): SGDLS, YYNGEE. The CDR3 is 14 residues long. CDR3 coding DNA: TGTGCCAGCAGCGTAGCGGACAGCAACAATGAGCAGTTCTTC. This sequence encodes CASSVADSNNEQFF.

This clonotype was seen a single time. The chain uses TRBV12-1 and TRBJ2-1; the tabulated D call, TRBD1, remains unverified against the DNA. TRBV12-1 is a pseudogene segment. The CDR3 covers 13 residues. The CDR3 bases are TGTGCCAGCAGCCCCCCCTCCTACAATGAGCAGTTCTTC. Translating gives CASSPPSYNEQFF.

The chain uses TRBV12-3 or TRBV12-4 and TRBJ1-5; D gene ambiguous. The CDR3 loop spans 13 amino acids. V lost 0 bases and J lost 5, with 5 bases in between. In DNA form, the CDR3 reads TGTGCCAGCAGTTTAGCGCTAGATCAGCCCCAGCATTTT. The encoded protein is CASSLALDQPQHF.